These 15 T cell receptor beta chains were sequenced from one sample in a study of molecular identifiers for immune sequencing clone quantification. TCRdb reprocessed the PCR reads via MiXCR and lists one record per CDR3 protein. The sample comprises about 65,000 distinct CDR3 sequences, around 17% of which are singletons, and roughly 1.5% rests with the top ten. The source material was naive CD8+ T cells from blood, with Jurkat cell RNA spiked in. The subset was: FACS-sorted CD8+CD4-CCR7+CD45RA+ naive T cells. Receptors were obtained from a human donor in good health. Some libraries in this study had Jurkat cell RNA spiked in.

This clonotype was counted ten times or more. This chain uses TRBV3-1 with TRBJ2-1, with 11 positions matching TRBD2. J lost 7 bases, V lost 1 base, and 6 bases had no gene match. The CDR3 spans 16 residues. From germline, CDR1 is LGHDT and CDR2 YNNKEL (reference sequence). The CDR3 loop is CASSQVLAGGQNEQFF. The CDR3 nucleotides are TGTGCCAGCAGCCAAGTGCTAGCGGGAGGTCAGAATGAGCAGTTCTTC.

In this sample, this clonotype turned up a few times. This chain uses TRBV4-3 with TRBJ2-7; D remains ambiguous. V was shortened by 1 base and J by 2 bases, with 6 bases between the two germline ends. The CDR3 runs to 13 residues. CDR1 is LGHNA, CDR2 YSLEER, per germline. The CDR3 sequence is CASSQGRAYEQYF. In DNA form, the CDR3 reads TGCGCCAGCAGCCAAGGACGGGCCTACGAGCAGTACTTC.

This clonotype was counted ten times or more. CDR3 bases: TGTGCCAGCAGCGTACCTAGCGGGAGGACGACGAACACCGGGGAGCTGTTTTTT. It is translated as CASSVPSGRTTNTGELFF. This chain connects TRBV9 to TRBJ2-2, with TRBD2 identical over 11 bases. V shed 1 base and J 0 bases; nucleotides not matched to a gene: 5. The CDR3 has 18 residues. CDR1 and CDR2 (germline): SGDLS, YYNGEE. Combining the CDR3 with reference TRBV9 and TRBJ2-2 gives the whole variable domain DSGVTQTPKHLITATGQRVTLRCSPRSGDLSVYWYQQSLDQGLQFLIQYYNGEERAKGNILERFSAQQFPDLHSELNLSSLELGDSALYFCASSVPSGRTTNTGELFFGEGSRLTVL.

This clonotype was recorded many times. The V and J genes are TRBV11-2 and TRBJ2-2; unclear D gene. With 1 base removed from V and 3 bases from J, the gap between germline ends came to 9 bases. This CDR3 contains 15 residues. Germline lookup yields CDR1 SGHAT and CDR2 FQNNGV. CDR3 loop: CASSLVAVYTGELFF. The CDR3 nucleotides read TGTGCCAGCAGCTTAGTCGCAGTATACACCGGGGAGCTGTTTTTT.

Here the CDR3 DNA reads TGTGCCAGCAGCTTTGAGGTCCAATACAATGAGCAGTTCTTC. Protein: CASSFEVQYNEQFF. This chain links TRBV7-9 with TRBJ2-1; D is undetermined. V gave up 3 bases and J gave up 4 bases, with 10 bases separating them. CDR3 length: 14 amino acids. Germline V gives CDR1 SEHNR, CDR2 FQNEAQ (reference sequence).

This clonotype showed up many times. This chain's CDR3 is CASSLEVWGDTPYEQYF. Written as DNA, the CDR3 is TGTGCCAGCAGCTTAGAGGTGTGGGGAGACACTCCCTACGAGCAGTACTTC. The chain employs TRBV11-2 and TRBJ2-7, with a weak D call TRBD2 (5 bases). The germline V and J ends were trimmed by 0 bases and 2 bases, with 17 bases remaining between them. CDR1 and CDR2 (germline): SGHAT, FQNNGV. CDR3 length equals 17 residues.

This clonotype has at least ten counts. The chain recombines TRBV6-1 with TRBJ2-7; no clear D. From germline, CDR1 is MNHNS and CDR2 SASEGT. V was trimmed by 5 bases and J by 7 bases, leaving 27 bases between them. CDR3 length equals 17 residues. The CDR3 coding sequence is TGTGCCAGCAGTCCTCGTATCTGGGTTAGCACCTCGGAGGAGCAGTACTTC. This gives the protein CASSPRIWVSTSEEQYF.

This clonotype has a count of ten or more. The chain uses TRBV7-9 and TRBJ2-1, with D maybe TRBD2 (5 bases). Trimming pared 5 bases from V and 4 bases from J, leaving 12 bases between. CDR3 length: 14 residues. CDR1 is SEHNR and CDR2 is FQNEAQ in the germline V gene (reference sequence). CDR3: CASSLEGTYNEQFF. The CDR3, as DNA: TGTGCCAGCAGCCTCGAGGGTACATACAATGAGCAGTTCTTC. The entire variable domain, with the rest obtained from reference TRBV7-9 and TRBJ2-1, is as follows: DTGVSQNPRHKITKRGQNVTFRCDPISEHNRLYWYRQTLGQGPEFLTYFQNEAQLEKSRLLSDRFSAERPKGSFSTLEIQRTEQGDSAMYLCASSLEGTYNEQFFGPGTRLTVL.

This clonotype was seen ten or more times. This chain links TRBV10-3 with TRBJ2-3; D call uncertain. The CDR3 loop spans 12 amino acids. Germline V gene lookup returns CDR1 ENHRY and CDR2 SYGVKD. The ends were cut back, 2 bases at V and 6 bases at J, with 6 bases in the middle. The CDR3 sequence is CAISEVGDTQYF. The CDR3 DNA reads TGTGCCATCAGTGAGGTCGGGGATACGCAGTATTTT.

This clonotype has ten or more counts. V usage is TRBV24-1 and J usage is TRBJ1-1; TRBD1 is a possible D gene (5 bases). With 2 bases removed from V and 4 bases from J, the gap between germline ends came to 13 bases. CDR1 and CDR2 from the germline V gene are KGHDR and SFDVKD. The CDR3 runs 15 residues. The CDR3 loop is CATSDSDSRGTEAFF. In DNA form, the CDR3 reads TGTGCCACCAGTGATTCTGACAGCCGGGGCACTGAAGCTTTCTTT.

This clonotype was picked up many times. The chain carries TRBV27 and TRBJ1-1; no reliable D call. Trimming removed 0 bases at V and 1 base at J, with 0 bases between. The germline gives CDR1 MNHEY, CDR2 SMNVEV (reference sequence). The CDR3 contains 12 residues. CDR3 sequence (DNA): TGTGCCAGCAGTTTATCGAACACTGAAGCTTTCTTT. This gives the protein CASSLSNTEAFF.

The chain carries TRBV11-2 and TRBJ2-7, with 10 bases matching TRBD1. Germline values: CDR1 SGHAT, CDR2 FQNNGV. Trimming at V came to 1 base and at J to 5 bases, leaving 8 bases not matched to a gene. The CDR3 is made up of 16 amino acids. This CDR3 is CASSLVWTGGRDEQYF. In DNA, the CDR3 is TGTGCCAGCAGCTTAGTGTGGACAGGGGGTCGGGACGAGCAGTACTTC.

In its sample, this clonotype was seen many times. The chain has TRBV7-9 and TRBJ1-1; D gene unclear. V dropped 1 base and J dropped 1 base, with 10 bases sitting between them. The germline CDR1 and CDR2 sequences are SEHNR and FQNEAQ (reference sequence). This CDR3 is built from 15 residues. In nucleotides, the CDR3 is TGTGCCAGCAGCTTAGGGTTTGGGGAGAACACTGAAGCTTTCTTT. It specifies CASSLGFGENTEAFF.

This clonotype was observed once. This chain joins TRBV27 and TRBJ2-2, with D maybe TRBD1 (6 bases). This CDR3 comprises 15 residues. Trimming took off 2 bases at V and 6 bases at J, with 13 bases between the two ends. The germline gives CDR1 MNHEY, CDR2 SMNVEV (reference sequence). The CDR3: CASSLVVEGAGELFF. The DNA for the CDR3 is TGTGCCAGCAGTTTAGTTGTTGAGGGGGCCGGGGAGCTGTTTTTT.

About this clonotype: A single base separates this from a much larger clone, so it may be a read error. The chain uses TRBV5-3 and TRBJ2-7; 10 bases are shared with TRBD2. TRBV5-3 is identified as an open reading frame with a role that is uncertain. CDR3 length: 14 amino acids. CDR3 region: CASSYASGSAEQYF. The CDR3 DNA sequence: TGTGCCAGCAGCTATGCTAGCGGGAGCGCCGAGCAGTACTTC.